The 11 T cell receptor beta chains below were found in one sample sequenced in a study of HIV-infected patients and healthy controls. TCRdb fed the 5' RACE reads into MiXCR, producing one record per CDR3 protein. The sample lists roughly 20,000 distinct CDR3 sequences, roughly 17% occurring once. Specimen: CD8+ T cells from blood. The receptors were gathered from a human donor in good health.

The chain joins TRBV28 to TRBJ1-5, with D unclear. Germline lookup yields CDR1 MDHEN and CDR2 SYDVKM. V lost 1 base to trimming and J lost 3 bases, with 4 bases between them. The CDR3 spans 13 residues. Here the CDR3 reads CASSLSYNQPQHF. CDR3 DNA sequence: TGTGCCAGCAGTTTATCCTACAATCAGCCCCAGCATTTT.

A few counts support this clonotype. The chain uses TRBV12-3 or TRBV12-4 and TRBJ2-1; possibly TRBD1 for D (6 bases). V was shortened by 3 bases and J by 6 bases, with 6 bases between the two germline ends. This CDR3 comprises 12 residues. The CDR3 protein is CASSLGANEQFF. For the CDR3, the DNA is TGTGCCAGCAGTTTGGGGGCCAATGAGCAGTTCTTC.

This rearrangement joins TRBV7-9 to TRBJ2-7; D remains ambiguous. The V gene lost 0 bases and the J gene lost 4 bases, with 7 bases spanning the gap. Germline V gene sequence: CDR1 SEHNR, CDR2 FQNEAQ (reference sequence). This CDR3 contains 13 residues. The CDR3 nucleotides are TGTGCCAGCAGCTTAGCCGCCACGTACGAGCAGTACTTC. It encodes CASSLAATYEQYF.

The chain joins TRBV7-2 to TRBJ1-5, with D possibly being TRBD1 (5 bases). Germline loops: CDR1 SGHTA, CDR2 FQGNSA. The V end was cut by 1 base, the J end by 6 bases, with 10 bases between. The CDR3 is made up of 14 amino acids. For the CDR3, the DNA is TGTGCCAGCAGCTTAGGGGGGTCAGGTCAGCCCCAGCATTTT. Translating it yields CASSLGGSGQPQHF. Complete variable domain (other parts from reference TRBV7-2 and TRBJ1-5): GAGVSQSPSNKVTEKGKDVELRCDPISGHTALYWYRQSLGQGLEFLIYFQGNSAPDKSGLPSDRFSAERTGGSVSTLTIQRTQQEDSAVYLCASSLGGSGQPQHFGDGTRLSIL.

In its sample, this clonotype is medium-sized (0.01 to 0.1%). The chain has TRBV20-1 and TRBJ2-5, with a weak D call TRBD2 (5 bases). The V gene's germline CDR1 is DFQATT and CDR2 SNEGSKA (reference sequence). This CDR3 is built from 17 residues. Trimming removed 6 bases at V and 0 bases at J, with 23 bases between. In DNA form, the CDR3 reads TGCAGTGCGGACTCGCTTAGCGCTGACGGCGACCAAGAGACCCAGTACTTC. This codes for CSADSLSADGDQETQYF.

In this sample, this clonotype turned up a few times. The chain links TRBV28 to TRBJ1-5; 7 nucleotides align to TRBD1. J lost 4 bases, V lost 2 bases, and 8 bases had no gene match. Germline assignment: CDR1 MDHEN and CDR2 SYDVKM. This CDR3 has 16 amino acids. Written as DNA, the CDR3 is TGTGCCAGCAGTTTAGCGGGACAGCCGATAAATCAGCCCCAGCATTTT. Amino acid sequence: CASSLAGQPINQPQHF.

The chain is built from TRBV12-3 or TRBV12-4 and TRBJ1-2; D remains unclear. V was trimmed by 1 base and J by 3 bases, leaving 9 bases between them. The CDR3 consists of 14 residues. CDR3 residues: CASSLEISDYGYTF. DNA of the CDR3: TGTGCCAGCAGTTTAGAGATAAGCGACTATGGCTACACCTTC.

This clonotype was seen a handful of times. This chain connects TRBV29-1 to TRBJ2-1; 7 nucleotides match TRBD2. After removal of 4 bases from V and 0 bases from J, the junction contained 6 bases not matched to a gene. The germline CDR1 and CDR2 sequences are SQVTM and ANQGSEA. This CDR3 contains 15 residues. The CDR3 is CSVVGGGSSYNEQFF. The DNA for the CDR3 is TGCAGCGTTGTCGGCGGGGGAAGCTCCTACAATGAGCAGTTCTTC.

The CDR3 DNA reads as TGTGCCAGCAGTTTTAGTCTCGCGGGGGGCTCCTACAATGAGCAGTTCTTC. Protein sequence: CASSFSLAGGSYNEQFF. V usage is TRBV12-3 or TRBV12-4 and J usage is TRBJ2-1, with 8 positions matching TRBD2. The CDR3 runs 17 residues. The V segment lost 3 bases and the J segment 0 bases; nucleotides outside the gene matches: 7.

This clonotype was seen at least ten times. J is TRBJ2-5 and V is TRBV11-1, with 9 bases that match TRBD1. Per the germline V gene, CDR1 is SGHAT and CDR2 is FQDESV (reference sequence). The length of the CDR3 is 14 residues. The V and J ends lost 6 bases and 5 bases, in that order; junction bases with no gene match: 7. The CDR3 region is CASSWDRVEETQYF. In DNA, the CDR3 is TGTGCCAGCAGTTGGGACAGGGTGGAGGAGACCCAGTACTTC.

CDR3 nucleotide sequence: TGTGCCACCACCGGGGCCGTGCTGGGTGTGACTGAAGCTTTCTTT. Its protein is CATTGAVLGVTEAFF. V gene TRBV6-6 combines with J gene TRBJ1-1, with D perhaps matching TRBD1 (5 bases). CDR3 size: 15 residues. Germline assignment: CDR1 MNHNY and CDR2 SVGAGI (reference sequence). The germline V and J ends were trimmed by 10 bases and 5 bases, with 23 bases remaining between them.